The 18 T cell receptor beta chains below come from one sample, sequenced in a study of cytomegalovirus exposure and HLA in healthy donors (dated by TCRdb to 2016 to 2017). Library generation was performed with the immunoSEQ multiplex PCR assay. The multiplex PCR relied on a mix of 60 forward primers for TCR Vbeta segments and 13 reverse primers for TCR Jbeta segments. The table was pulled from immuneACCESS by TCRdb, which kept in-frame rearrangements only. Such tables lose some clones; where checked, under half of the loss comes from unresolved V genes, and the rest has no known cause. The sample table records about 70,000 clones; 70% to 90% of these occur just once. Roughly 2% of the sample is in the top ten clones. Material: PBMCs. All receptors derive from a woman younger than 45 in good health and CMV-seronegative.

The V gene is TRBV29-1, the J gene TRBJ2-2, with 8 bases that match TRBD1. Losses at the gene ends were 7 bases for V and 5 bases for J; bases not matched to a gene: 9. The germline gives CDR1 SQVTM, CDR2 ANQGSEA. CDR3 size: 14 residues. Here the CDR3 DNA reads TGCAGCGCCGCTCAGGGGGCACGGACCGGGGAGCTGTTTTTT. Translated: CSAAQGARTGELFF.

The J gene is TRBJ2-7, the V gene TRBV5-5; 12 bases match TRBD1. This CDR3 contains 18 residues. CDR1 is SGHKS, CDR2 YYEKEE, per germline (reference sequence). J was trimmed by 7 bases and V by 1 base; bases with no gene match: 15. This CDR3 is CASSLKHLSGQGAREQYF. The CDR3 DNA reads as TGTGCCAGCAGCTTGAAACACTTATCGGGACAGGGGGCTCGGGAGCAGTACTTC.

CDR3 region: CASSLLAGGTDTQYF. As DNA, the CDR3 is TGTGCCAGCAGCTTACTCGCGGGGGGCACAGATACGCAGTATTTT. This chain connects TRBV7-2 to TRBJ2-3; 7 nucleotides agree with TRBD2. With V trimmed by 2 bases and J by 1 base, 3 bases remained unmatched. The CDR3 contains 15 residues. Germline V CDR1 and CDR2: SGHTA, FQGNSA.

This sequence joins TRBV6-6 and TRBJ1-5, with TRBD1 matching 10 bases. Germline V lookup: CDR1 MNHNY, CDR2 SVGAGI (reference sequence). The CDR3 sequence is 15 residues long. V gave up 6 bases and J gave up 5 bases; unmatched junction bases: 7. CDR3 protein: CASSLTGGADQPQHF. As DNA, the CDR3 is TGTGCCAGCAGCCTGACAGGGGGCGCGGATCAGCCCCAGCATTTT.

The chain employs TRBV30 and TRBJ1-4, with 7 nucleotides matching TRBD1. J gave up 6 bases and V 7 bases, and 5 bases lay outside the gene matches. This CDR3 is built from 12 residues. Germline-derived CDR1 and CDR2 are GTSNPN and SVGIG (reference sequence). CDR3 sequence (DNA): TGTGCCTCCCGCCAGGGGGATGAAAAACTGTTTTTT. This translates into CASRQGDEKLFF.

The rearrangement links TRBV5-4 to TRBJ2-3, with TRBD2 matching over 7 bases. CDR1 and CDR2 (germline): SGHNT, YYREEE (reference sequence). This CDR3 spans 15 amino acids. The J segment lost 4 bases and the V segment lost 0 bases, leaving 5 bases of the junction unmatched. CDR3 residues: CASSLGSGGADTQYF. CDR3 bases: TGTGCCAGCAGCTTGGGGTCGGGAGGCGCAGATACGCAGTATTTT.

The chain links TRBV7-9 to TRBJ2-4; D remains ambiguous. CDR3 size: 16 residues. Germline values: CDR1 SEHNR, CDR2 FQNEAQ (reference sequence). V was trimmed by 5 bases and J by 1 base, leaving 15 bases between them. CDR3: CASSLNFTGAKNIQYF. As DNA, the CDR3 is TGTGCCAGCAGCCTTAACTTTACCGGGGCCAAAAACATTCAGTACTTC.

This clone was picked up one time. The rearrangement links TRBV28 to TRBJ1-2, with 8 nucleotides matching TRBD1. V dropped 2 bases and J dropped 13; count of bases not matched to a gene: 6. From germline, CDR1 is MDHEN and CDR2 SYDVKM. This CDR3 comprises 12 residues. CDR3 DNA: TGTGCCAGCAGTTTACAGGGGGCGCTCCCCACCTTC. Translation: CASSLQGALPTF.

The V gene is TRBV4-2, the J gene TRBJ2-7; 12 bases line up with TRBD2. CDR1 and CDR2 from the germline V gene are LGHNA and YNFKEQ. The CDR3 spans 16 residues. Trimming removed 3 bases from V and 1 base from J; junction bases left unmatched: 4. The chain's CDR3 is CASSQDLAGGSYEQYF. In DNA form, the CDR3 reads TGTGCCAGCAGCCAGGATCTAGCGGGAGGGTCCTACGAGCAGTACTTC.

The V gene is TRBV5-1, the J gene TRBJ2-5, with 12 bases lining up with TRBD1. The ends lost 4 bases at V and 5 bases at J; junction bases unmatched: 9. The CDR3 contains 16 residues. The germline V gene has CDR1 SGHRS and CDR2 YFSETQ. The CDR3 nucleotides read TGCGCCAGCAGCCTGCCGGGACAGGGGGCAGGGGAGACCCAGTACTTC. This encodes CASSLPGQGAGETQYF. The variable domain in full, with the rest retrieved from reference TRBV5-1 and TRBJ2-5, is KAGVTQTPRYLIKTRGQQVTLSCSPISGHRSVSWYQQTPGQGLQFLFEYFSETQRNKGNFPGRFSGRQFSNSRSEMNVSTLELGDSALYLCASSLPGQGAGETQYFGPGTRLLVL.

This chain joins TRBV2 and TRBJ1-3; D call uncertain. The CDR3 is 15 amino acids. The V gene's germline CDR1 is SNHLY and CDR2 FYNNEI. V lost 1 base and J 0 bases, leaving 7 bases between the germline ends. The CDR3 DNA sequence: TGTGCCAGCAGTGAAGGGCAGATCTCTGGAAACACCATATATTTT. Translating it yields CASSEGQISGNTIYF.

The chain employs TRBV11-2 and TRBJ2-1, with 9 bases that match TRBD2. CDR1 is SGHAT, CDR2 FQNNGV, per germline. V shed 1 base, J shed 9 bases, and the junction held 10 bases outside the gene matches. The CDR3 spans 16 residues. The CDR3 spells CASSLVAGARGIEQFF. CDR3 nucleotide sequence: TGTGCCAGCAGCTTAGTAGCGGGAGCGAGAGGTATTGAGCAGTTCTTC.

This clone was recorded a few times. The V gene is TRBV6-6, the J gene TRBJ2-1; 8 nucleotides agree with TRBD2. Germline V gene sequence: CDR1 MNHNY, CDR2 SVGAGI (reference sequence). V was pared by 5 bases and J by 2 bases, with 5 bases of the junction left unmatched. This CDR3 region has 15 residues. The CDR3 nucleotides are TGTGCCAGCAGTCCGCGGGAGGTAACCTACAATGAGCAGTTCTTC. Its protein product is CASSPREVTYNEQFF.

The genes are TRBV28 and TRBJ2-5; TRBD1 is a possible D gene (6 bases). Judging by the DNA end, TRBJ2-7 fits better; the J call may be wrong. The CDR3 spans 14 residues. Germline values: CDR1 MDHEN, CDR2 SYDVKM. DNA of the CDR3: TGTGCCAGCAGTTTACCAGGACAGACCTACGAGCAGTACTTC. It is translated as CASSLPGQTYEQYF.

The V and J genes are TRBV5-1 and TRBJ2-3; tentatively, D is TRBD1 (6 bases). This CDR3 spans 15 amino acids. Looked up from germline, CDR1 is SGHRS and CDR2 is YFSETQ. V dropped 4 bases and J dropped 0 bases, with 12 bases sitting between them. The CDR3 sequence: CASSPGVGSTDTQYF. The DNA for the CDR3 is TGCGCCAGCAGCCCAGGGGTTGGAAGCACAGATACGCAGTATTTT.

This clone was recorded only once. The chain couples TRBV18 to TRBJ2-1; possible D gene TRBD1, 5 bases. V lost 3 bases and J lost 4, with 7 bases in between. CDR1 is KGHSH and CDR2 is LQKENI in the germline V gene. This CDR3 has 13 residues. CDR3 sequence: CASSPQGYNEQFF. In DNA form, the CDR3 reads TGTGCCAGCTCACCCCAGGGTTACAATGAGCAGTTCTTC.

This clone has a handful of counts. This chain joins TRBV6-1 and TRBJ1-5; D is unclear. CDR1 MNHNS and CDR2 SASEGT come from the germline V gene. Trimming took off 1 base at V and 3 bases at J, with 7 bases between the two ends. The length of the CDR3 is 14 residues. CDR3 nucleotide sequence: TGTGCCAGCAGTGAAGATAGTTACAATCAGCCCCAGCATTTT. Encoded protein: CASSEDSYNQPQHF.

CDR3 in amino acids: CASSLGGQGYTF. CDR3 sequence (DNA): TGTGCCAGCAGCTTGGGGGGGCAAGGCTACACCTTC. The chain employs TRBV7-9 and TRBJ1-2, with a tentative D call TRBD1 (6 bases). This CDR3 has 12 residues. CDR1 SEHNR and CDR2 FQNEAQ come from the germline V gene (reference sequence). V lost 3 bases to trimming and J lost 8 bases, with 10 bases between them.